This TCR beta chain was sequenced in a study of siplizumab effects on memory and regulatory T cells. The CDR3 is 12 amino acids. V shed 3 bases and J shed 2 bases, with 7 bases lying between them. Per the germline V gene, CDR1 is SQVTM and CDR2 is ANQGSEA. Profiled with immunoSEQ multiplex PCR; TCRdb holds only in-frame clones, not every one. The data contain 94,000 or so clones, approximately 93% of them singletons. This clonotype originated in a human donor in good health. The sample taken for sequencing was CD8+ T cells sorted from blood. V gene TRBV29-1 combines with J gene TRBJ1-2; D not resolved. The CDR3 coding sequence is TGCAGCGTTGAGACTGGGAACTATGGCTACACCTTC. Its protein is CSVETGNYGYTF.